These T cell receptor beta chains were read from a single sample in a study of blood T cells in healthy people across ages. TCRdb re-derived calls from the 5' RACE reads in MiXCR, one entry per CDR3 protein. The table includes around 940,000 distinct CDR3 sequences, 45% to 60% detected once. Sequencing used blood. These receptor sequences come from a woman between 55 and 75 years old in good health. Both conserved end residues are part of each CDR3. The D gene is left open where the match is weak. Clone size is shown for a subset of rows, as once, few, many or a class of expanded clone.

V gene: TRBV7-9; clone size: few; J gene: TRBJ2-3; D gene: TRBD2; CDR3 DNA: TGTGCCAGCAGCTTTGCTAGCGGGACGATTAGCACAGATACGCAGTATTTT; CDR3 protein: CASSFASGTISTDTQYF
V gene: TRBV6-1; clone size: .; J gene: TRBJ2-3; D gene: TRBD1; CDR3 DNA: TGTGCCAGCAGGCGCTCGGGACAGGGGCCTCCTACAGATACGCAGTATTTT; CDR3 protein: CASRRSGQGPPTDTQYF
V gene: TRBV5-1; clone size: .; J gene: TRBJ1-1; D gene: TRBD1; CDR3 DNA: TGCGCCAGCAGCTTGGCGGCCAGGGGGCCGAACACTGAAGCTTTCTTT; CDR3 protein: CASSLAARGPNTEAFF
V gene: TRBV6-1; clone size: .; J gene: TRBJ2-7; D gene: TRBD2; CDR3 DNA: TGTGCCCTCACATGGGGCGGGGGCTACGAGCAGTACTTC; CDR3 protein: CALTWGGGYEQYF
V gene: TRBV20-1; clone size: .; J gene: TRBJ2-7; D gene: .; CDR3 DNA: TGCAGTGCTAGAGACCGGGACTCATACTACGAGCAGTACTTC; CDR3 protein: CSARDRDSYYEQYF
V gene: TRBV7-9; clone size: once; J gene: TRBJ1-5; D gene: .; CDR3 DNA: TGTGCCAGCAGCTTGGGTGCGGGGTTAAATCAGCCCCAGCATTTT; CDR3 protein: CASSLGAGLNQPQHF
V gene: TRBV7-9; clone size: .; J gene: TRBJ2-7; D gene: TRBD2; CDR3 DNA: TGTGCCAGCAGCCAGCCTAGCGGGGGCGACGAGCAGTACTTC; CDR3 protein: CASSQPSGGDEQYF
V gene: TRBV15; clone size: .; J gene: TRBJ2-7; D gene: .; CDR3 DNA: TGTGCCACCAGCAGAGAGGACATAGTCTACGAGCAGTACTTC; CDR3 protein: CATSREDIVYEQYF
V gene: TRBV9; clone size: .; J gene: TRBJ2-5; D gene: TRBD2; CDR3 DNA: TGTGCCAGCAGTCGACTAGCGGGACGGGAGACCCAGTACTTC; CDR3 protein: CASSRLAGRETQYF
V gene: TRBV6-5; clone size: .; J gene: TRBJ2-3; D gene: TRBD2; CDR3 DNA: TGTGCCAGCAGTTACTCGACTGTCCCGGGACTATCCCACACAGATACGCAGTATTTT; CDR3 protein: CASSYSTVPGLSHTDTQYF
V gene: TRBV6-2/TRBV6-3; clone size: .; J gene: TRBJ2-7; D gene: .; CDR3 DNA: TGTGCCAGCAGCTTCCAGACGGCTACCGAGCAGTACTTC; CDR3 protein: CASSFQTATEQYF
V gene: TRBV4-3; clone size: few; J gene: TRBJ2-2; D gene: .; CDR3 DNA: TGCGCCAGCAGCCAAGATAGCCAGAGCGGGAACACCGGGGAGCTGTTTTTT; CDR3 protein: CASSQDSQSGNTGELFF
V gene: TRBV27; clone size: .; J gene: TRBJ2-7; D gene: .; CDR3 DNA: TGTGCCAGCACTAAAGTAGGGGCGGGATACGAGCAGTACTTC; CDR3 protein: CASTKVGAGYEQYF
V gene: TRBV5-1; clone size: few; J gene: TRBJ2-6; D gene: .; CDR3 DNA: TGCGCCAGCAGCTTTACTAGGCCTAGGCGCCTCTCTGGGGCCAACGTCCTGACTTTC; CDR3 protein: CASSFTRPRRLSGANVLTF
V gene: TRBV11-1; clone size: once; J gene: TRBJ2-6; D gene: TRBD1; CDR3 DNA: TGTGTCAGCAGCTCACAGACAGGGGGGTCTGGGGCCAACGTCCTGACTTTC; CDR3 protein: CVSSSQTGGSGANVLTF
V gene: TRBV10-2; clone size: .; J gene: TRBJ1-2; D gene: .; CDR3 DNA: TGCGCCAGCAGTGACGGGGACTCAAGCTATGGCTACACCTTC; CDR3 protein: CASSDGDSSYGYTF
V gene: TRBV9; clone size: .; J gene: TRBJ2-7; D gene: TRBD2; CDR3 DNA: TGTGCCAGCAGCGTAGGGGTAGCGGGCATAAGCTCCTGCGAGCAGTACTTC; CDR3 protein: CASSVGVAGISSCEQYF
V gene: TRBV5-1; clone size: .; J gene: TRBJ1-2; D gene: TRBD1; CDR3 DNA: TGCGCCAGCAGCCGAACTTCGACCGGGACAGCTTCAAATGGCTACACCTTC; CDR3 protein: CASSRTSTGTASNGYTF
V gene: TRBV20-1; clone size: .; J gene: TRBJ2-1; D gene: .; CDR3 DNA: TGCAGTGCCGGGAAGGCGGGCCTCTCCTACAATGAGCAGTTCTTC; CDR3 protein: CSAGKAGLSYNEQFF
V gene: TRBV29-1; clone size: .; J gene: TRBJ2-5; D gene: .; CDR3 DNA: TGCAGCGTTGCATCGATGGGCCTCCGGGAGACCCAGTACTTC; CDR3 protein: CSVASMGLRETQYF
V gene: TRBV28; clone size: .; J gene: TRBJ2-7; D gene: .; CDR3 DNA: TGTGCCAGCAAGGGCGGGGCGCCGAAGAGCTCCTACAATGAGCAGTACTTC; CDR3 protein: CASKGGAPKSSYNEQYF
V gene: TRBV7-2; clone size: .; J gene: TRBJ2-1; D gene: TRBD2; CDR3 DNA: TGTGCCAGCAGCCTCTTGACTAGCGGGCAGTTCTTC; CDR3 protein: CASSLLTSGQFF
V gene: TRBV6-2/TRBV6-3; clone size: few; J gene: TRBJ2-7; D gene: TRBD2; CDR3 DNA: TGTGCCAGCAGGTTTGCCGGGACTAGCGGCTACGAGCAGTACTTC; CDR3 protein: CASRFAGTSGYEQYF
V gene: TRBV20-1; clone size: .; J gene: TRBJ2-1; D gene: .; CDR3 DNA: TGCAGCTTTAGCGGACCGAACTCCTACAATGAGCAGTTCTTC; CDR3 protein: CSFSGPNSYNEQFF
V gene: TRBV15; clone size: few; J gene: TRBJ2-3; D gene: .; CDR3 DNA: TGTGCCACCAGCAGAGATGTTGCCGTTCGCACAGATACGCAGTATTTT; CDR3 protein: CATSRDVAVRTDTQYF
V gene: TRBV5-5; clone size: few; J gene: TRBJ2-3; D gene: TRBD2; CDR3 DNA: TGTGCCAGCAGCTTAACCCCTAGGACTAGCGGGTATGCAGATACGCAGTATTTT; CDR3 protein: CASSLTPRTSGYADTQYF
V gene: TRBV6-2/TRBV6-3; clone size: .; J gene: TRBJ2-3; D gene: TRBD2; CDR3 DNA: TGTGCCAGCAGTTACTTTGGCGGGAGGGGCACAGATACGCAGTATTTT; CDR3 protein: CASSYFGGRGTDTQYF
V gene: TRBV21-1; clone size: .; J gene: TRBJ2-4; D gene: .; CDR3 DNA: TGTGCCAGCAGAGAACCCCGCGGAGACATTCAGTACTTC; CDR3 protein: CASREPRGDIQYF
V gene: TRBV6-2/TRBV6-3; clone size: few; J gene: TRBJ2-3; D gene: .; CDR3 DNA: TGTGCCACCAAGGGCCCACAAGTTAACACAGATACGCAGTATTTT; CDR3 protein: CATKGPQVNTDTQYF
V gene: TRBV4-2; clone size: few; J gene: TRBJ2-7; D gene: .; CDR3 DNA: TGTGCCAGCAGCCAAAGGGGGGCCTCCTACGAGCAGTACTTC; CDR3 protein: CASSQRGASYEQYF
V gene: TRBV24-1; clone size: many; J gene: TRBJ2-5; D gene: .; CDR3 DNA: TGTGCCACCAGAGCGCCCTCGCTAGAGACCCAGTACTTC; CDR3 protein: CATRAPSLETQYF
V gene: TRBV27; clone size: .; J gene: TRBJ2-1; D gene: TRBD2; CDR3 DNA: TGTGCCAGCAGTGGCTACTCCGGACTAGCCCGGGAGCAGTTCTTC; CDR3 protein: CASSGYSGLAREQFF
V gene: TRBV20-1; clone size: .; J gene: TRBJ2-1; D gene: TRBD2; CDR3 DNA: TGCAGTGCTAGATCCGGACTAGTTCAACACTCCTACAATGAGCAGTTCTTC; CDR3 protein: CSARSGLVQHSYNEQFF
V gene: TRBV24-1; clone size: once; J gene: TRBJ1-2; D gene: TRBD1; CDR3 DNA: TGTGCCACCAGTGACTACCACAGGGGAGGGGGCTACACCTTC; CDR3 protein: CATSDYHRGGGYTF
V gene: TRBV29-1; clone size: few; J gene: TRBJ1-2; D gene: .; CDR3 DNA: TGCAGCGCGGGACGGACACAGGACTATGGCTACACCTTC; CDR3 protein: CSAGRTQDYGYTF